The TCR beta chain under discussion was sequenced for a study of beta chain features in type 1 diabetes. Study outcomes and limitations: There was a moderate but significant shortening of TCRB CDR3s in all four CD4+ subsets of Type 1 diabetes patients.

Trimming took off 4 bases at V and 1 base at J, with 10 bases between the two ends. The CDR3 has 13 residues. Germline CDR1 is SQVTM and CDR2 is ANQGSEA. On average, the one heparinised blood draw given by each donor was roughly 100 mL. Details on this clone: Its specificity is unknown.

Reverse transcribing all isolated RNA meant expressed TCRB transcripts were sequenced. Method: immunoSEQ multiplex PCR; TCRdb's copy keeps in-frame clones and lacks some. The sample includes about 230,000 clones, roughly 17% of them seen just once. The V gene is TRBV29-1, the J gene TRBJ1-1; D gene uncertain. Input material: naive CD4+ T cells from blood. This receptor was obtained from a man younger than 40 with type 1 diabetes. The CDR3 nucleotides read TGCAGCGTTGTATATCCGGGGAACACTGAAGCTTTCTTT. Its translation: CSVVYPGNTEAFF.